The subject of this entry is one T cell receptor beta chain. Authors' processing steps: Using reference gene primer amplification, nucleated cell counts were estimated. The method was immunoSEQ multiplex PCR; TCRdb's version includes in-frame clones alone and lacks a portion of them. For V, J and clone size, that table is used; D and trimming come from the DNA. The data show a few hundred thousand clones, 90% seen once. The sample belongs to a study of blood T cell repertoires in COVID-19. The cohort comprised adults aged roughly 18 to 90 years residing in some 24 US areas. This CDR3 region has 14 residues. Germline CDR1 and CDR2: SGHAT and FQNNGV. V was trimmed by 1 base and J by 6 bases, leaving 12 bases between them.

This sequence originates from a woman under 30 with acute COVID-19. This rearrangement joins TRBV11-2 to TRBJ1-1, with D hard to call. Material for sequencing was PBMCs or T cells enriched from blood (not recorded which). The chain's CDR3 is CASSLGWTKSEAFF. Here the CDR3 DNA reads TGTGCCAGCAGCTTAGGATGGACTAAATCTGAAGCTTTCTTT.